These T cell receptor beta chains were read from a single sample in a study of blood T cell repertoires in COVID-19. Generated by immunoSEQ multiplex PCR, the TCRdb table keeps only in-frame clones and is missing some. The sample yields 380,000 or so clones, 86% seen once. Sequencing used peripheral blood. The receptors shown here come from a woman aged 55-69 years with COVID-19, enrolled during active disease. Both conserved end residues are part of each CDR3. Fields, in order: V gene, D gene, J gene, clone size, CDR3 DNA, CDR3 protein. D genes are given only for firm matches. Size is stated for part of the rows, as once, few or many counts, or as a class when the clone is expanded.

TRBV5-1	TRBD1	TRBJ1-1	.	TGCGCCAGCAGCCCCACAGGGGACCGCACTGAAGCTTTCTTT	CASSPTGDRTEAFF
TRBV7-2	.	TRBJ1-2	.	TGTGCCAGCAGCTTAATCCCCCCTTTCAGGGGCGGCTACACCTTC	CASSLIPPFRGGYTF
TRBV6-5	TRBD1	TRBJ2-7	.	TGTGCCAGCAGGGATATCGGGACAGAGACCTACGAGCAGTACTTC	CASRDIGTETYEQYF
TRBV3-1/TRBV3-2	.	TRBJ2-7	.	TGTGCCAGCAGCCGAGCACCGGGACTTGTCTACTACGAGCAGTACTTC	CASSRAPGLVYYEQYF
TRBV27	.	TRBJ2-2	.	TGTGCCAGCACTCCCCTCGACTATTTGAACACCGGGGAGCTGTTTTTT	CASTPLDYLNTGELFF
TRBV5-6	.	TRBJ2-3	.	TGTGCCAGCAGCTTTCTGGGGGCCACTAGCACAGATACGCAGTATTTT	CASSFLGATSTDTQYF
TRBV2	.	TRBJ1-4	.	TGTGCCAGCGGAGATACGGGACTGGAAAAACTGTTTTTT	CASGDTGLEKLFF
TRBV9	TRBD1	TRBJ1-3	.	TGTGCCAGCAGCTCAGGGGGGACCTCTGGAAACACCATATATTTT	CASSSGGTSGNTIYF
TRBV11-2	TRBD1	TRBJ1-1	.	TGTGCCAGCAGCGACCGGGACAGGGGTTCGGCTTTCTTT	CASSDRDRGSAFF
TRBV6-5	.	TRBJ2-3	.	TGTGCCAGCAGTTACTCTGGCAGAAGCACAGATACGCAGTATTTT	CASSYSGRSTDTQYF
TRBV30	.	TRBJ1-2	.	TGTGCCTGGAAAACCGGAATCGGGGGAGTTTACTATGGCTACACCTTC	CAWKTGIGGVYYGYTF
TRBV18	TRBD1	TRBJ2-5	.	TGTGCCAGCTCACCCCGTACAGGGGAAGCCCAGTACTTC	CASSPRTGEAQYF
TRBV7-2	.	TRBJ1-4	.	TGTGCCAGCAGCCGCTGGGCGGGGGTGGATGAAAAACTGTTTTTT	CASSRWAGVDEKLFF
TRBV9	TRBD2	TRBJ2-5	.	TGTGCCAGCAGCGTAGAGCGGGGGGAAGAGACCCAGTACTTC	CASSVERGEETQYF
TRBV7-9	.	TRBJ1-1	.	TGTGCCAGCAGTGAAGGGGGTGAAGCTTTCTTT	CASSEGGEAFF
TRBV18	TRBD1	TRBJ1-2	.	TGTGCCAGCTCTTACACAGGGGGCGCCGACTATGGCTACACCTTC	CASSYTGGADYGYTF
TRBV9	.	TRBJ1-3	.	TGTGCCAGCAGCGTGACAGCCTCTGGAAACACCATATATTTT	CASSVTASGNTIYF
TRBV19	TRBD1	TRBJ2-2	many	TGTGCCAGTAGTGCGGGACAGGTCACCGGGGAGCTGTTTTTT	CASSAGQVTGELFF
TRBV19	.	TRBJ1-5	.	TGTGCCAGTGGGCGGGGGAATCAGCCCCAGCATTTT	CASGRGNQPQHF
TRBV7-3	TRBD2	TRBJ2-3	.	TGTGCCAGCAGCTTAACGGGGCCTAGCGGGGGCACAGATACGCAGTATTTT	CASSLTGPSGGTDTQYF
TRBV19	TRBD1	TRBJ1-5	.	TGTGCCAGTAGCGAACAGGGGGCCCAGCCCCAGCATTTT	CASSEQGAQPQHF
TRBV5-1	.	TRBJ1-1	.	TGCGCCAGCAGCTTTAAAGGGGGGGTCTCTGAAGCTTTCTTT	CASSFKGGVSEAFF
TRBV19	TRBD1	TRBJ2-2	.	TGTGCCAGTAGTACTCAACCCGGGACAGGGGGCCGCACCGGGGAGCTGTTTTTT	CASSTQPGTGGRTGELFF
TRBV5-1	TRBD1	TRBJ1-1	.	TGCGCCAGCAGCTATAACAGGGGGCGGGTAACTGAAGCTTTCTTT	CASSYNRGRVTEAFF
TRBV6-2/TRBV6-3	TRBD1	TRBJ2-7	.	TGTGCCAGCAGTCACCTAGGGACAGCCTCCTCCTACGAGCAGTACTTC	CASSHLGTASSYEQYF
TRBV7-2	.	TRBJ2-7	.	TGTGCCAGCAGCTTAGGGGGGCTATACTACGAGCAGTACTTC	CASSLGGLYYEQYF
TRBV7-8	TRBD2	TRBJ2-2	.	TGTGCCAGCAGCTTACCAGCGGGGGGTTTCGGGGAGCTGTTTTTT	CASSLPAGGFGELFF
TRBV12-3/TRBV12-4	.	TRBJ1-6	.	TGTGCCAGCAGTCAGGGTTGGAATTCACCCCTCCACTTT	CASSQGWNSPLHF
TRBV7-3	TRBD1	TRBJ2-5	.	TGTGCCAGCAGCCCGGGACAGGGGGAGACCCAGTACTTC	CASSPGQGETQYF
TRBV11-1	TRBD1	TRBJ2-6	.	TGTGCCAGCAGCGGGCTGACAGGGGCTGGGGCCAACGTCCTGACTTTC	CASSGLTGAGANVLTF
TRBV13	.	TRBJ1-2	few	TGTGCCAGCAGTCGACAGTCCAACTATGGCTACACCTTC	CASSRQSNYGYTF
TRBV4-1	.	TRBJ1-4	.	TGCGCCAGCAGCCAATTAGCCCAGATCAATGAAAAACTGTTTTTT	CASSQLAQINEKLFF
TRBV29-1	TRBD1	TRBJ2-1	.	TGCAGCGTTGCGGGCTTACAGGGGGAAGATGAGCAGTTCTTC	CSVAGLQGEDEQFF
TRBV12-5	.	TRBJ2-3	.	TGTGCTAGTGGTTTGGCAACCGGACAGCGCCATAAATCCACAGATACGCAGTATTTT	CASGLATGQRHKSTDTQYF
TRBV9	.	TRBJ2-3	few	TGTGCCAGCAGCGTAGCGGGGGTCCTCACAGATACGCAGTATTTT	CASSVAGVLTDTQYF
TRBV6-1	TRBD1	TRBJ1-5	once	TGTGCCAGCAGTGAAGAGGGACAGAGAAATCAGCCCCAGCATTTT	CASSEEGQRNQPQHF
TRBV5-4	TRBD2	TRBJ2-3	.	TGTGCCAGCAGCTTTGCGGGGGGCCAAGGAGATACGCAGTATTTT	CASSFAGGQGDTQYF
TRBV11-3	.	TRBJ2-6	.	TGTGCCAGCAGCTTAGGACACGCTGGGGCCAACGTCCTGACTTTC	CASSLGHAGANVLTF
TRBV7-2	.	TRBJ1-1	.	TGTGCCAGCAGCTTATTCCAGATCGCTGAAGCTTTCTTT	CASSLFQIAEAFF